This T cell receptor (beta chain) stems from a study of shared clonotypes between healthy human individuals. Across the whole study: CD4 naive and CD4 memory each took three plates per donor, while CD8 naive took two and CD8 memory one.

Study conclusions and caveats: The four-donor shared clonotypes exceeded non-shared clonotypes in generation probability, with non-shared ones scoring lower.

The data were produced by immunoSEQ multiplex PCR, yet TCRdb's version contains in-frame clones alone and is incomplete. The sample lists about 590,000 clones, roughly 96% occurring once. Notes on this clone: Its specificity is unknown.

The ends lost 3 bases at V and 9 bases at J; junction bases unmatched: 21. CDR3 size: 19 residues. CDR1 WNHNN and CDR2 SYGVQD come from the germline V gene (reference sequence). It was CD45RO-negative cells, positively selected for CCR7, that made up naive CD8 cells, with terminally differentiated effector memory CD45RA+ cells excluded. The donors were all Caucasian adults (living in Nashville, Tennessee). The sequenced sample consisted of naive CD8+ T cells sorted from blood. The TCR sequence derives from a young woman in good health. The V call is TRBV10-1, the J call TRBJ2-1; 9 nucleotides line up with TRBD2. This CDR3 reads CASSDERTLGRLAVVEQFF. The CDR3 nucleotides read TGCGCCAGCAGTGACGAACGAACCTTGGGGAGACTAGCGGTTGTTGAGCAGTTCTTC.